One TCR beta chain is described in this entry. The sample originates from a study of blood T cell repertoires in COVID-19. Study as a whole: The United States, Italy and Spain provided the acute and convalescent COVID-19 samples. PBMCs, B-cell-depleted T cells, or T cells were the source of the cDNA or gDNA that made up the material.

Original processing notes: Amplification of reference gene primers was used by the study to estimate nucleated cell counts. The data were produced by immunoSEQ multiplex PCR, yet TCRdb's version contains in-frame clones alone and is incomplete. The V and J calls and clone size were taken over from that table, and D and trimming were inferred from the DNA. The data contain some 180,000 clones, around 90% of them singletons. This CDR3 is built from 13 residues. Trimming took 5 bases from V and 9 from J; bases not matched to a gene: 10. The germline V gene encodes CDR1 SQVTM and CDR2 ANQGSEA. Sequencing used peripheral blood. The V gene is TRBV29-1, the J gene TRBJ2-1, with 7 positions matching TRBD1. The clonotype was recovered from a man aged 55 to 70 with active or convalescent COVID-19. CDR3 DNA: TGCAGCGTTAACCCGACAGGGTCGGGTGAGCAGTTCTTC. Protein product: CSVNPTGSGEQFF.